This entry features one T cell receptor (beta chain) sequence. The sample is drawn from a study of T cell responses to AZD1222 COVID-19 vaccine. This CDR3 has 14 amino acids. V shed 5 bases and J shed 4 bases, with 15 bases lying between them. Germline V lookup: CDR1 SGHVS, CDR2 FNYEAQ. Sequencing used immunoSEQ multiplex PCR; TCRdb keeps in-frame clones, though not all of them. The sample contains around 150,000 clones, around 90% of which appear only once. Sequencing was performed on peripheral blood, taken on day 0 of AZD1222 vaccination. J is TRBJ2-7 and V is TRBV7-6, with D perhaps being TRBD1 or TRBD2 (5 bases each). This receptor was identified in an adult in good health. CDR3 amino acids: CASSPLDRTYEQYF. The CDR3 nucleotides are TGTGCCAGCAGCCCACTAGACAGAACGTACGAGCAGTACTTC.